What follows are 18 T cell receptor beta chains derived from one specimen sequenced in a study of breast tumors, draining lymph nodes, adjacent tissues. Using its own MiXCR run on the multiplex PCR reads, TCRdb lists one record per CDR3 protein. The sample shows about 180,000 distinct CDR3 sequences, around a third of them seen only once. Samples came from axillary lymph nodes draining the breast cancer. The sequencing input was axillary lymph node tissue. All receptors derive from a female donor with breast cancer. Some clones in this sample may be carry-over from other donors' samples.

Ten or more counts support this clonotype. The rearrangement links TRBV20-1 to TRBJ2-3; TRBD1 matches 7 bases. Trimming at V came to 6 bases and at J to 6 bases, leaving 6 bases not matched to a gene. The CDR3 totals 12 residues. Per germline, CDR1 DFQATT and CDR2 SNEGSKA (reference sequence). The CDR3 coding sequence is TGCAGTGCCCGGGACAGAACGGATACGCAGTATTTT. Amino acids: CSARDRTDTQYF.

This clonotype was seen repeatedly, ten times or more. This sequence joins TRBV6-6 and TRBJ2-7; 7 bases match TRBD1. CDR3 length equals 16 residues. J was trimmed by 7 bases and V by 7 bases; bases with no gene match: 19. The germline V gene encodes CDR1 MNHNY and CDR2 SVGAGI (reference sequence). The CDR3 DNA is TGTGCCAGCACCCACAGGGGAGACCCGTCCGAGGGGGAGCAGTACTTC. Translation gives CASTHRGDPSEGEQYF.

In this sample, this clonotype turned up many times. J is TRBJ1-2 and V is TRBV7-2; D ambiguous. Looked up from germline, CDR1 is SGHTA and CDR2 is FQGNSA. There are 14 residues in the CDR3. The ends were cut back, 1 base at V and 3 bases at J, with 9 bases in the middle. CDR3 DNA sequence: TGTGCCAGCAGCTTAGGGACCAGCCACTATGGCTACACCTTC. Translated: CASSLGTSHYGYTF. The full variable domain, with the rest looked up from reference TRBV7-2 and TRBJ1-2, is GAGVSQSPSNKVTEKGKDVELRCDPISGHTALYWYRQSLGQGLEFLIYFQGNSAPDKSGLPSDRFSAERTGGSVSTLTIQRTQQEDSAVYLCASSLGTSHYGYTFGSGTRLTVV.

About this clonotype itself: Germline and junction disagree at one end, which may indicate a read error. The J gene is TRBJ1-2, the V gene TRBV6-4; no clear D. This CDR3 has 13 amino acids. Germline V CDR1 and CDR2: MRHNA, SNTAGT. The CDR3 sequence: CASSHSWGDGYTF. The DNA of the CDR3 is TGTGCCAGCAGTCACTCGTGGGGAGATGGCTACACCTTC.

To note about this clonotype: Germline and junction disagree at one end, which may indicate a read error. The V call is TRBV6-6, the J call TRBJ2-5; no clear D gene. The germline V gene encodes CDR1 MNHNY and CDR2 SVGAGI (reference sequence). CDR3 length: 8 amino acids. Here the CDR3 DNA reads TGTGCCAGCACAAACCGGGACTTC. Protein: CASTNRDF.

About this clonotype: Since a much larger clone is just one base distant, this may be a read error. J is TRBJ2-7 and V is TRBV2; D uncertain. The CDR3 consists of 15 residues. CDR1 is SNHLY and CDR2 is FYNNEI in the germline V gene. The CDR3 region has the DNA TGCGCCAGCAGCCAAGGTGCACAGAGCTCCTACGAGCAGTACTTC. Translation: CASSQGAQSSYEQYF.

This clonotype has a count of ten or more. The V gene is TRBV5-1, the J gene TRBJ2-7; 9 bases map to TRBD1. The germline gives CDR1 SGHRS, CDR2 YFSETQ. The CDR3 contains 15 residues. The trim removed 3 bases at V and 3 bases at J, leaving 7 bases unmatched. The CDR3 nucleotides are TGCGCCAGCAGCTCCGGGACAGGGAGGTTCTACGAGCAGTACTTC. This translates into CASSSGTGRFYEQYF.

This clonotype was observed many times. The V gene is TRBV20-1, the J gene TRBJ2-7; a weak D match, TRBD2 (5 bases). Germline V gene data show CDR1 as DFQATT and CDR2 as SNEGSKA (reference sequence). CDR3 length: 13 amino acids. V was cut by 2 bases and J by 7 bases, with 15 bases left in between. CDR3 nucleotide sequence: TGCAGTGCTAGAAGAGAGGGTCCTGGAGAGCAGTACTTC. This sequence encodes CSARREGPGEQYF.

Worth noting for this clonotype: A much more abundant neighbour one base away suggests this may be a read error. The chain combines TRBV5-6 with TRBJ2-1, with no clear D. Trimming shortened V by 3 bases and J by 4 bases, and 8 bases separated the two germline ends. Germline assignment: CDR1 SGHDT and CDR2 YYEEEE. The CDR3 contains 13 residues. The CDR3 protein is CASSSVGYNEQFF. The CDR3 region has the DNA TGTGCCAGCAGCTCAGTAGGGTACAATGAGCAGTTCTTC.

The chain is built from TRBV18 and TRBJ1-1; 7 nucleotides match TRBD1. The germline CDR1 and CDR2 sequences are KGHSH and LQKENI. This CDR3 has 12 amino acids. V trimming: 4 bases; J trimming: 6 bases; junction bases outside the gene matches: 2. The CDR3 DNA reads as TGTGCCAGCTCACAAGACAGGGCTGAAGCTTTCTTT. It codes for CASSQDRAEAFF.

This clonotype has ten or more counts. The J gene is TRBJ1-2, the V gene TRBV5-1; 7 positions match TRBD1. This CDR3 has 17 amino acids. Germline CDR1 SGHRS, CDR2 YFSETQ. The trim removed 0 bases at V and 2 bases at J, leaving 10 bases unmatched. In DNA, the CDR3 is TGCGCCAGCAGCTTGGGGAGAAAGACAGGGACCAACTATGGCTACACCTTC. Translating gives CASSLGRKTGTNYGYTF. The complete variable domain, with remaining parts taken from reference TRBV5-1 and TRBJ1-2, reads KAGVTQTPRYLIKTRGQQVTLSCSPISGHRSVSWYQQTPGQGLQFLFEYFSETQRNKGNFPGRFSGRQFSNSRSEMNVSTLELGDSALYLCASSLGRKTGTNYGYTFGSGTRLTVV.

About this clonotype: A much larger clone differs from this one at a single base, so this may be a read error. The chain uses TRBV5-4 and TRBJ1-2; D remains ambiguous. Germline-derived CDR1 and CDR2 are SGHNT and YYREEE (reference sequence). The CDR3 covers 16 residues. The CDR3 here is CASSLDSPFYNYGHTF. The DNA for the CDR3 is TGTGCCAGCAGCTTGGACAGCCCTTTTTACAACTATGGCCACACCTTC. Filled out from reference TRBV5-4 and TRBJ1-2, the complete variable domain reads ETGVTQSPTHLIKTRGQQVTLRCSSQSGHNTVSWYQQALGQGPQFIFQYYREEENGRGNFPPRFSGLQFPNYSSELNVNALELDDSALYLCASSLDSPFYNYGHTFGSGTRLTVV.

This clonotype came up many times. The gene calls are TRBV5-1 and TRBJ2-5, with 9 bases aligning to TRBD1. CDR1 SGHRS and CDR2 YFSETQ come from the germline V gene. The V segment lost 0 bases and the J segment 2 bases; nucleotides outside the gene matches: 5. The CDR3 runs 16 residues. In DNA, the CDR3 is TGCGCCAGCAGCTTGGGACAGGGGGGCTTACAAGAGACCCAGTACTTC. This gives the protein CASSLGQGGLQETQYF.

This clonotype was found many times. The chain uses TRBV2 and TRBJ2-1; TRBD2 matches at 16 bases. V lost 9 bases, J lost 9 bases, and 5 bases stayed unmatched. The CDR3 is made up of 14 amino acids. The germline CDR1 and CDR2 sequences are SNHLY and FYNNEI. CDR3 protein: CASGTSGRATEQFF. The CDR3 coding sequence is TGTGCCAGTGGGACTAGCGGGAGGGCCACTGAGCAGTTCTTC.

This clonotype has a handful of counts. A much larger clonotype is one base distant, so this may be a read error. This chain links TRBV6-6 with TRBJ2-3; D may correspond to TRBD1 or TRBD2 (5 bases each). The V and J ends lost 5 bases and 3 bases respectively, with 18 bases between them. This CDR3 has 16 residues. The germline V gene has CDR1 MNHNY and CDR2 SVGAGI (reference sequence). CDR3 nucleotides: TGTGCCAGCAGTCACGGAGCCGGGACCACAACAGATACGCAGTATTTT. This codes for CASSHGAGTTTDTQYF.

For this clonotype: Compared with germline, one end of the junction differs, possibly owing to a read error. The chain uses TRBV29-1 and TRBJ2-7, with D possibly TRBD2 on 6 matching bases. CDR3 length: 12 amino acids. The germline V gene has CDR1 SQVTM and CDR2 ANQGSEA. In nucleotides, the CDR3 is TGCAGCGTTTCGGAGGGGTCCTACGAGCAGTCCTTC. It encodes CSVSEGSYEQSF.

The chain employs TRBV20-1 and TRBJ2-5; the match to TRBD2 covers 9 bases. The germline CDR1 and CDR2 sequences are DFQATT and SNEGSKA (reference sequence). CDR3 length: 16 amino acids. The ends lost 6 bases at V and 2 bases at J; junction bases unmatched: 13. In DNA, the CDR3 is TGCAGTGCCACTCTACCGGGACTAGCTGCGCAAGAGACCCAGTACTTC. Residues: CSATLPGLAAQETQYF.

The chain has TRBV3-1 and TRBJ2-1; the match to TRBD2 covers 8 bases. With V trimmed by 1 base and J by 13 bases, 9 bases remained unmatched. This CDR3 has 14 residues. From germline, CDR1 is LGHDT and CDR2 YNNKEL (reference sequence). CDR3 coding DNA: TGTGCCAGCAGCCAAGGGGTAGTAGCGGGACCCCAGTTCTTC. Translation: CASSQGVVAGPQFF.